Following are 20 T cell receptor beta chains from one sample sequenced in a study of blood T cell repertoires in COVID-19. Measured with immunoSEQ multiplex PCR; TCRdb has only the in-frame clones, and not every one. The table lists roughly 86,000 clones, roughly 80% of them singletons. Sequencing was done on a sample of peripheral blood. The receptor source for this set is a man aged 50 to 60 with acute or convalescent COVID-19.

The chain employs TRBV6-1 and TRBJ2-2, with 9 bases that match TRBD1. With V trimmed by 4 bases and J by 4 bases, 10 bases remained unmatched. The CDR3 runs to 17 residues. Germline V CDR1 and CDR2: MNHNS, SASEGT. CDR3 in amino acids: CASSGPPGQGATGELFF. The CDR3 DNA sequence: TGTGCCAGCAGTGGACCACCGGGACAGGGTGCCACCGGGGAGCTGTTTTTT.

This clone appeared a single time. The chain has TRBV18 and TRBJ2-1, with D possibly being TRBD2 (6 bases). The CDR3 length is 17 residues. CDR1 is KGHSH and CDR2 is LQKENI in the germline V gene. V gave up 2 bases and J gave up 0 bases, with 14 bases separating them. The CDR3 coding sequence is TGTGCCAGCTCACCAACCGGCATCGGGAGCTCCTACAATGAGCAGTTCTTC. Its translation: CASSPTGIGSSYNEQFF.

This chain uses TRBV6-1 with TRBJ1-2, with D possibly matching TRBD1 (5 bases). CDR1 MNHNS and CDR2 SASEGT come from the germline V gene. The CDR3 length is 13 residues. Trimming removed 2 bases from V and 4 bases from J, with 8 bases in between. This CDR3 is CASSERQRYGYTF. Written as DNA, the CDR3 is TGTGCCAGCAGTGAACGACAGCGCTATGGCTACACCTTC.

This clone appeared a single time. The rearrangement links TRBV6-6 to TRBJ2-5; 10 nucleotides match TRBD2. From germline, CDR1 is MNHNY and CDR2 SVGAGI (reference sequence). Unmatched junction bases numbered 2, after V lost 2 bases and J lost 5 bases. The CDR3 spans 14 residues. DNA for the CDR3: TGTGCCAGCAGTTACCCAGCGGGGGGGGAGACCCAGTACTTC. Protein product: CASSYPAGGETQYF.

This clone came up a few times. The chain links TRBV5-1 to TRBJ1-6, with 8 bases lining up with TRBD1. The CDR3 length is 14 residues. The junction had 4 bases not matched to a gene; V was cut back by 4 bases and J by 7 bases. CDR1 and CDR2 from the germline V gene are SGHRS and YFSETQ. The CDR3 DNA follows: TGCGCCAGCAGCGACGACAGGGGAAATTCACCCCTCCACTTT. Residues: CASSDDRGNSPLHF.

In the case of this clone: At one of its ends the junction is not consistent with the germline gene, which may arise from a read error. This rearrangement joins TRBV11-2 to TRBJ2-3; tentative D call: TRBD2 (6 bases). There are 14 residues in the CDR3. Germline CDR1 reads SGHAT; CDR2 reads FQNNGV. The DNA of the CDR3 is TGTGCCAGCAGCTTAGTGGGCGCATTAACTAAACGGGGGTTT. Translation: CASSLVGALTKRGF. The full variable domain, with the rest looked up from reference TRBV11-2 and TRBJ2-3, is EAGVAQSPRYKIIEKRQSVAFWCNPISGHATLYWYQQILGQGPKLLIQFQNNGVVDDSQLPKDRFSAERLKGVDSTLKIQPAKLEDSAVYLCASSLVGALTKRGFGPGTRLTVL.

This rearrangement joins TRBV25-1 to TRBJ1-3; D remains unclear. Germline V lookup: CDR1 MGHDK, CDR2 SYGVNS. V was cut by 2 bases and J by 7 bases, with 9 bases left in between. This CDR3 contains 13 residues. Here the CDR3 DNA reads TGTGCCAGCAGTGAAGCAGGTCTCAACACCATATATTTT. Amino acid sequence: CASSEAGLNTIYF.

In its sample, this clone was seen a few times. The genes are TRBV5-4 and TRBJ2-2; TRBD1 aligns across 7 bases. Looked up from germline, CDR1 is SGHNT and CDR2 is YYREEE (reference sequence). V dropped 4 bases and J dropped 3; count of bases not matched to a gene: 12. The CDR3 is 17 residues long. The CDR3 DNA follows: TGTGCCAGCAGCGGCCGGGACAGCGAGGGGGACACCGGGGAGCTGTTTTTT. This translates into CASSGRDSEGDTGELFF. Full variable domain (rest looked up from reference TRBV5-4 and TRBJ2-2): ETGVTQSPTHLIKTRGQQVTLRCSSQSGHNTVSWYQQALGQGPQFIFQYYREEENGRGNFPPRFSGLQFPNYSSELNVNALELDDSALYLCASSGRDSEGDTGELFFGEGSRLTVL.

V usage is TRBV4-1 and J usage is TRBJ2-5, with TRBD2 identical over 8 bases. This CDR3 has 17 amino acids. Germline loops: CDR1 MGHRA, CDR2 YSYEKL. V trimming: 3 bases; J trimming: 5 bases; junction bases outside the gene matches: 14. As DNA, the CDR3 is TGCGCCAGCAGCCACCATGGCGCGGGAGGAGTTGGGGAGACCCAGTACTTC. Translation gives CASSHHGAGGVGETQYF.

The chain uses TRBV2 and TRBJ1-1; the D is unclear. The germline gives CDR1 SNHLY, CDR2 FYNNEI. CDR3 size: 13 residues. Trimming removed 8 bases at V and 3 bases at J, with 13 bases between. CDR3 region: CASQLRRDTEAFF. DNA of the CDR3: TGTGCCAGCCAACTAAGGAGGGACACTGAAGCTTTCTTT.

This clone was seen only a few times. The chain carries TRBV6-6 and TRBJ1-2; no firm D call. Germline lookup yields CDR1 MNHNY and CDR2 SVGAGI (reference sequence). V was pared by 5 bases and J by 0 bases, with 22 bases between. The length of the CDR3 is 18 residues. The CDR3 sequence: CASSPELGSSPANYGYTF. As DNA, the CDR3 is TGTGCCAGCAGTCCTGAGCTAGGGAGTTCCCCAGCTAACTATGGCTACACCTTC.

CDR3 DNA: TGTGCCAGCAGCTTAGGGGGACTGCGCGAGCAGTACTTC. Translated, it gives CASSLGGLREQYF. The chain couples TRBV7-6 to TRBJ2-7; the D gene is possibly TRBD2 (6 bases). Germline V gives CDR1 SGHVS, CDR2 FNYEAQ. The CDR3 is made up of 13 amino acids. Between the trimmed V and J ends, which lost 1 base and 6 bases, there was a span of 10 bases. Supplemented by reference TRBV7-6 and TRBJ2-7, the full variable domain reads GAGVSQSPRYKVTKRGQDVALRCDPISGHVSLYWYRQALGQGPEFLTYFNYEAQQDKSGLPNDRFSAERPEGSISTLTIQRTEQRDSAMYRCASSLGGLREQYFGPGTRLTVT.

V usage is TRBV7-2 and J usage is TRBJ2-7, with TRBD1 identical over 8 bases. CDR1 is SGHTA, CDR2 FQGNSA, per germline. The CDR3 is 15 residues long. Trimming at V came to 5 bases and at J to 3 bases, leaving 9 bases not matched to a gene. The CDR3 nucleotides are TGTGCCAGCAGCCTATACGGACAGGGAATCTACGAGCAGTACTTC. It translates to CASSLYGQGIYEQYF.

This chain uses TRBV6-5 with TRBJ1-1; perhaps TRBD1 as D (6 bases). This CDR3 is built from 15 residues. V dropped 0 bases and J dropped 3 bases, with 11 bases sitting between them. Looked up from germline, CDR1 is MNHEY and CDR2 is SVGAGI. CDR3 DNA sequence: TGTGCCAGCAGTTACTCGAACAGGGATTACACTGAAGCTTTCTTT. This sequence encodes CASSYSNRDYTEAFF.

The chain joins TRBV4-1 to TRBJ1-3; TRBD1 agrees at 11 bases. With 2 bases clipped from V and 2 bases from J, the junction kept 2 bases outside the gene matches. The CDR3 consists of 16 residues. Germline CDR1 MGHRA, CDR2 YSYEKL. In nucleotides, the CDR3 is TGCGCCAGCAGCCAACCGGGACAGGGGGCTGGAAACACCATATATTTT. It is translated as CASSQPGQGAGNTIYF.

CDR3 in amino acids: CASSPGGSTEAFF. The CDR3 DNA is TGTGCCAGTAGCCCAGGGGGGAGCACTGAAGCTTTCTTT. This chain uses TRBV19 with TRBJ1-1; 7 bases line up with TRBD1. Germline CDR1 and CDR2: LNHDA and SQIVND (reference sequence). V lost 6 bases to trimming and J lost 4 bases; unmatched junction nucleotides: 5. This CDR3 comprises 13 residues.

The rearrangement links TRBV4-3 to TRBJ2-7, with TRBD2 matching over 10 bases. V gave up 1 base and J gave up 0 bases; unmatched junction bases: 6. This CDR3 has 17 residues. The germline CDR1 and CDR2 sequences are LGHNA and YSLEER. In DNA form, the CDR3 reads TGCGCCAGCAGCCAAGCCCTGGGACTAGCGAGCTCCTACGAGCAGTACTTC. This codes for CASSQALGLASSYEQYF.

CDR3 in DNA: TGTGCCAGCAGTTACGCGCCCGGGGAGCTGTTTTTT. Protein product: CASSYAPGELFF. The chain has TRBV6-5 and TRBJ2-2; D gene unclear. V lost 2 bases and J 6 bases, leaving 4 bases between the germline ends. CDR3 length: 12 residues. Germline CDR1 is MNHEY and CDR2 is SVGAGI.

This chain links TRBV19 with TRBJ2-1, with 13 bases identical to TRBD2. The CDR3 covers 18 residues. V lost 2 bases and J lost 8; bases outside the gene matches: 12. Germline V CDR1 and CDR2: LNHDA, SQIVND (reference sequence). Written as DNA, the CDR3 is TGTGCCAGTAGTATAAGGTTAGGTGGGACTAGCGGGGCTCATGAGCAGTTCTTC. Encoded protein: CASSIRLGGTSGAHEQFF.

This sequence joins TRBV28 and TRBJ1-3; 11 nucleotides align to TRBD1. Germline assignment: CDR1 MDHEN and CDR2 SYDVKM. The CDR3 has 16 amino acids. Trimming took 4 bases from V and 3 from J; bases not matched to a gene: 5. For the CDR3, the DNA is TGTGCCAGCAGTTCAAGGACAGGGGGCATTGGAAACACCATATATTTT. This codes for CASSSRTGGIGNTIYF.